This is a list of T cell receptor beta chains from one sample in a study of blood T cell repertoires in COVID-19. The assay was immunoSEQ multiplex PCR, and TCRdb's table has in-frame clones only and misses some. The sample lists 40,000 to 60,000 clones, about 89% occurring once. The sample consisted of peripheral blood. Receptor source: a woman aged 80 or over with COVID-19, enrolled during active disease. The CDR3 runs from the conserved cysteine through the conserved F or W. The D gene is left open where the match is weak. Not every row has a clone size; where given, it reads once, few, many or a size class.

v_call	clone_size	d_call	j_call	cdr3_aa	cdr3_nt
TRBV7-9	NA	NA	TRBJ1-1	CASSLQGGGRTEAFF	TGTGCCAGCAGCTTACAGGGCGGCGGTAGGACTGAAGCTTTCTTT
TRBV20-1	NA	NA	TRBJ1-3	CSASLRGNTIYF	TGCAGTGCTAGTCTCAGAGGAAACACCATATATTTT
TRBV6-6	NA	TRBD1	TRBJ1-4	CASSYSGTGGVKLFF	TGTGCCAGCAGTTACTCTGGGACAGGAGGCGTAAAACTGTTTTTT
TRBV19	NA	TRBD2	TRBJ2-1	CASSIGVRAGGYHNEQFF	TGTGCCAGTAGTATCGGGGTGCGAGCGGGAGGGTACCACAATGAGCAGTTCTTC
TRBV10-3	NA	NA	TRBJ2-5	CAISTGQETQYF	TGTGCCATCAGTACAGGCCAAGAGACCCAGTACTTC
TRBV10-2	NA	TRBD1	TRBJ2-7	CASSGTGDGTGYEQYF	TGCGCCAGCAGTGGAACAGGGGACGGGACGGGCTACGAGCAGTACTTC
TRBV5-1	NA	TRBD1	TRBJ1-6	CASSQTGARDSPLHF	TGCGCCAGCAGTCAGACAGGGGCGCGGGATTCACCCCTCCACTTT
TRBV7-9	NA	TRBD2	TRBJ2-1	CASRSGLAGGSSYNEQFF	TGTGCCAGCAGGTCAGGACTAGCGGGAGGGTCGTCCTACAATGAGCAGTTCTTC
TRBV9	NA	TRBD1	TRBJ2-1	CASSGQGRYNEQFF	TGTGCCAGCAGCGGACAGGGACGCTACAATGAGCAGTTCTTC
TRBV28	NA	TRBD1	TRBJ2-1	CATRGDRVGYNEQFF	TGTGCCACCAGAGGGGACAGGGTGGGCTACAATGAGCAGTTCTTC
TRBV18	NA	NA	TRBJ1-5	CASSPPDSHYSNQPQHF	TGTGCCAGCTCACCTCCGGACAGCCACTATAGCAATCAGCCCCAGCATTTT
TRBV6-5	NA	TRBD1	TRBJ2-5	CASSYWDRQETQYF	TGTGCCAGCAGTTACTGGGACAGACAAGAGACCCAGTACTTC
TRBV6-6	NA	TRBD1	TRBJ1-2	CASSSDRGYGYTF	TGTGCCAGCAGTTCCGACAGGGGCTATGGCTACACCTTC
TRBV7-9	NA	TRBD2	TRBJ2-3	CASSPGTSGVGDTQYF	TGTGCCAGCAGCCCAGGGACTAGCGGGGTCGGAGATACGCAGTATTTT
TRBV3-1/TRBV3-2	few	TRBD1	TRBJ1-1	CASSRTGTGYTEAFF	TGTGCCAGCAGTCGAACCGGGACAGGTTACACTGAAGCTTTCTTT
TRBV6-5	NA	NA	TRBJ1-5	CASSYGQRNQPQHF	TGTGCCAGCAGTTACGGGCAGAGAAATCAGCCCCAGCATTTT
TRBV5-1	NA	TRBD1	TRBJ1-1	CASSLVVLTGAYTEAFF	TGCGCCAGCAGCTTGGTAGTCCTGACAGGGGCCTACACTGAAGCTTTCTTT
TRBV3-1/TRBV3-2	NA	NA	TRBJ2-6	CASSPPKRTSTGANVLTF	TGTGCCAGCAGCCCCCCTAAGCGGACCTCGACCGGGGCCAACGTCCTGACTTTC
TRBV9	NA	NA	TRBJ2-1	CASSVARYNEQFF	TGTGCCAGCAGCGTAGCTAGATACAATGAGCAGTTCTTC
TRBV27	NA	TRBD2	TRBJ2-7	CASSFVGGNEQYF	TGTGCCAGCAGTTTCGTGGGGGGGAACGAGCAGTACTTC
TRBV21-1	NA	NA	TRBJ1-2	CASSKGTRNYGYTF	TGTGCCAGCAGCAAAGGTACCAGAAACTATGGCTACACCTTC
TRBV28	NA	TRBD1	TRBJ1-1	CASSTTGFDTEAFF	TGTGCCAGCAGTACGACAGGGTTTGACACTGAAGCTTTCTTT
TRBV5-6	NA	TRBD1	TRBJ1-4	CASSLAGRGSYNEKLFF	TGTGCCAGCAGCTTGGCCGGCAGGGGGTCATATAATGAAAAACTGTTTTTT
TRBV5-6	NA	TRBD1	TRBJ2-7	CASSPLLGRGRNEQYF	TGTGCCAGCAGCCCCCTCCTGGGCAGGGGGCGAAACGAGCAGTACTTC
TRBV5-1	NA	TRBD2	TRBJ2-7	CASSSWEGLNEQYF	TGCGCCAGCAGCTCGTGGGAGGGTTTGAACGAGCAGTACTTC
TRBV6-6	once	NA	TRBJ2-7	CASKRRDTYYEQYF	TGTGCCAGCAAGAGAAGGGACACCTACTACGAGCAGTACTTC
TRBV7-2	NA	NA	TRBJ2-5	CASSLQQGIQETQYF	TGTGCCAGCAGCTTGCAACAGGGAATCCAAGAGACCCAGTACTTC